Described below is a single TCR beta chain sequence and its context. A read error may produce the germline difference seen at one junction end. Sequencing was performed with immunoSEQ multiplex PCR; in TCRdb, only in-frame clones are kept and a portion is missing. The profile shows hundreds of thousands of clones, 70% of them singletons. The CDR3 spans 15 residues. The germline gives CDR1 MDHEN, CDR2 SYDVKM. The sample originates from a study of cytotoxic CD8 clonotypes in ibrutinib-treated CLL. The rearrangement joins TRBV28 to TRBJ2-6; D is unresolved. Specimen: PBMCs, collected after 24 months of ibrutinib treatment. The clonotype comes from a human donor with chronic lymphocytic leukemia. CDR3 in DNA: TGTGCCAGCAGCTTATGGAGCTCTGGGGCCAACGTCCTGACTTTC. Translated: CASSLWSSGANVLTF. The variable domain in full, completed from reference TRBV28 and TRBJ2-6, reads DVKVTQSSRYLVKRTGEKVFLECVQDMDHENMFWYRQDPGLGLRLIYFSYDVKMKEKGDIPEGYSVSREKKERFSLILESASTNQTSMYLCASSLWSSGANVLTFGAGSRLTVL.